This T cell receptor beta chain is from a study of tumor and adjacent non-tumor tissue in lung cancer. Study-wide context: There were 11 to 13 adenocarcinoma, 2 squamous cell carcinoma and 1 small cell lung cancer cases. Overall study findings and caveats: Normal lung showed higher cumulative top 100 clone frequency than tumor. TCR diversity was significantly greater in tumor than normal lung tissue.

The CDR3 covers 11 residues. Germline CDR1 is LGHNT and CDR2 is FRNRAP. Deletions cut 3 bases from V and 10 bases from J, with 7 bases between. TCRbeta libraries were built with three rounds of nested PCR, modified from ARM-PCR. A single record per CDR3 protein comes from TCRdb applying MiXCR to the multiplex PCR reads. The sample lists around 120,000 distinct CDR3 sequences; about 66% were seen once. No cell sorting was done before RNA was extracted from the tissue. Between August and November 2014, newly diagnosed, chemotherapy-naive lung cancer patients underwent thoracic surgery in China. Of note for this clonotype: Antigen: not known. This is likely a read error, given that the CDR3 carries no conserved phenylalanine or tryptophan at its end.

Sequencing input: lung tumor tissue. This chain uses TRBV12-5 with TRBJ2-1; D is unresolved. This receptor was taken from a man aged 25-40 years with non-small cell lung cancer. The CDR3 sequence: CASGFAEEQFL. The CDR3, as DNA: TGTGCTAGTGGTTTTGCGGAAGAGCAGTTCCTC.